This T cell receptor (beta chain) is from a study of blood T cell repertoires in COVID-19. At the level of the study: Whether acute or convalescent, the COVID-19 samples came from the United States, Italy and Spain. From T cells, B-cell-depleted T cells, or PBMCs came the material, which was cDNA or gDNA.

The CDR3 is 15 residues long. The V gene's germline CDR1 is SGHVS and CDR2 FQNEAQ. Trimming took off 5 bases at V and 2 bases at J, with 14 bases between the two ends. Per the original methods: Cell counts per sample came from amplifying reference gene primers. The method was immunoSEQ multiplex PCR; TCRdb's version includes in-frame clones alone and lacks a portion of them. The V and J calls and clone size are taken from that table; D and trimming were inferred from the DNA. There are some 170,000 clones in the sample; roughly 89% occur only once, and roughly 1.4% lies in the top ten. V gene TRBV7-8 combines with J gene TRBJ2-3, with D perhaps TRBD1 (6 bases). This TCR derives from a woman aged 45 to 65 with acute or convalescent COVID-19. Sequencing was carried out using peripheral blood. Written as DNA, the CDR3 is TGTGCCAGCAGCACCCGGACAGCCTTCACAGATACGCAGTATTTT. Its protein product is CASSTRTAFTDTQYF.